This T cell receptor beta chain appears in the sequencing data of a study of shared clonotypes between healthy human individuals. In the study overall: Researchers drew samples from two women and a few men aged 18 to 49. Three plates each covered CD4 naive and memory; CD8 naive two, CD8 memory one.

Germline V gene lookup returns CDR1 MNHNS and CDR2 SASEGT. V lost 1 base to trimming and J lost 12 bases; unmatched junction nucleotides: 8. The CDR3 is made up of 16 amino acids. CD45RO negativity and positive selection for CCR7 defined naive CD8 cells, a population that excluded terminally differentiated effector memory CD45RA+ cells. Libraries were prepared by immunoSEQ multiplex PCR; TCRdb keeps only in-frame clonotypes and omits some of them. The table has hundreds of thousands of clones, around 90% seen once; the top ten hold approximately 24%. Source material: naive CD8+ T cells sorted from blood. This sequence was found in a man aged 25 to 40 in good health. The V and J genes are TRBV6-1 and TRBJ2-1, with 14 bases matching TRBD2. This CDR3 reads CASSEDWGLAGEGQFF. The CDR3 region has the DNA TGTGCCAGCAGTGAAGACTGGGGACTAGCGGGAGAAGGGCAGTTCTTC.